These 8 T cell receptor beta chains originate from one sample sequenced in a study of OX40 agonist ivuxolimab in advanced cancers. The data were produced by immunoSEQ multiplex PCR, yet TCRdb's version contains in-frame clones alone and is incomplete. This table holds approximately 60,000 clones, roughly 82% found once. The source was CD4+ or CD8+ T cells sorted from blood, collected in a trial of the OX40 agonist ivuxolimab. The receptors here all came from an adult with an advanced solid tumor such as melanoma, head and neck, liver or kidney cancer.

The V call is TRBV15, the J call TRBJ2-5, with TRBD2 matching over 8 bases. V was pared by 1 base and J by 1 base, with 2 bases of the junction left unmatched. CDR3 length: 15 amino acids. The V gene's germline CDR1 is LNHNV and CDR2 YYDKDF (reference sequence). CDR3: CATSRAGGPQETQYF. DNA of the CDR3: TGTGCCACCAGCAGAGCGGGAGGGCCCCAAGAGACCCAGTACTTC.

The gene calls are TRBV9 and TRBJ2-1; D is possibly TRBD2 (6 bases). Germline V gene lookup returns CDR1 SGDLS and CDR2 YYNGEE. The CDR3 covers 16 residues. V lost 0 bases and J lost 0, with 10 bases in between. DNA for the CDR3: TGTGCCAGCAGCGTAGCGGCTAGCGACTCCTACAATGAGCAGTTCTTC. Translating it yields CASSVAASDSYNEQFF.

J is TRBJ2-2 and V is TRBV5-1; 13 nucleotides match TRBD2. This CDR3 spans 16 amino acids. Germline values: CDR1 SGHRS, CDR2 YFSETQ. V lost 4 bases to trimming and J lost 4 bases; unmatched junction nucleotides: 4. CDR3 bases: TGCGCCAGCAGCCGACTAGCGGGAGGCTTCACCGGGGAGCTGTTTTTT. Protein product: CASSRLAGGFTGELFF.

This clone was picked up one time. This sequence joins TRBV18 and TRBJ1-5, with D possibly TRBD1 on 5 matching bases. V was trimmed by 2 bases and J by 3 bases, leaving 14 bases between them. The CDR3 consists of 16 residues. The germline gives CDR1 KGHSH, CDR2 LQKENI. The CDR3 DNA is TGTGCCAGCTCACCATGGGACCCCCGACTCAATCAGCCCCAGCATTTT. The encoded protein is CASSPWDPRLNQPQHF.

The genes are TRBV6-4 and TRBJ1-6; TRBD1 might be the D (6 bases). The CDR3 spans 13 residues. Per the germline V gene, CDR1 is MRHNA and CDR2 is SNTAGT. Trimming stripped 3 bases from V and 9 bases from J, with 9 bases between. For the CDR3, the DNA is TGTGCCAGCAGTGAGCAGGGGAGTTCACCCCTCCACTTT. Translation gives CASSEQGSSPLHF.

The chain is built from TRBV18 and TRBJ1-4; 9 bases match TRBD1. The CDR3 covers 14 residues. Germline CDR1 and CDR2: KGHSH and LQKENI. With V trimmed by 6 bases and J by 7 bases, 6 bases remained unmatched. The CDR3 region is CASSEGTGTEKLFF. The CDR3, as DNA: TGTGCCAGCTCGGAAGGGACAGGGACTGAAAAACTGTTTTTT.

This chain links TRBV19 with TRBJ2-5, with D tentatively TRBD2 (5 bases). Germline CDR1 and CDR2: LNHDA and SQIVND (reference sequence). Trimming shortened V by 6 bases and J by 2 bases, and 16 bases separated the two germline ends. The CDR3 extends over 15 amino acids. This CDR3 reads CASRIEGRGQETQYF. The CDR3 region has the DNA TGTGCCAGTAGAATTGAAGGTCGGGGACAAGAGACCCAGTACTTC. Drawing the rest from reference TRBV19 and TRBJ2-5, the complete variable domain is DGGITQSPKYLFRKEGQNVTLSCEQNLNHDAMYWYRQDPGQGLRLIYYSQIVNDFQKGDIAEGYSVSREKKESFPLTVTSAQKNPTAFYLCASRIEGRGQETQYFGPGTRLLVL.

Only one count was recorded for this clone. CDR3 nucleotides: TGTGCCACCAAGGGGCGCCTCGATGGAAAACTGTTTTTT. Encoded protein: CATKGRLDGKLFF. V usage is TRBV11-2 and J usage is TRBJ1-4; D is perhaps TRBD1 (5 bases). V lost 10 bases and J lost 10, with 19 bases in between. The length of the CDR3 is 13 residues. Germline CDR1 is SGHAT and CDR2 is FQNNGV.